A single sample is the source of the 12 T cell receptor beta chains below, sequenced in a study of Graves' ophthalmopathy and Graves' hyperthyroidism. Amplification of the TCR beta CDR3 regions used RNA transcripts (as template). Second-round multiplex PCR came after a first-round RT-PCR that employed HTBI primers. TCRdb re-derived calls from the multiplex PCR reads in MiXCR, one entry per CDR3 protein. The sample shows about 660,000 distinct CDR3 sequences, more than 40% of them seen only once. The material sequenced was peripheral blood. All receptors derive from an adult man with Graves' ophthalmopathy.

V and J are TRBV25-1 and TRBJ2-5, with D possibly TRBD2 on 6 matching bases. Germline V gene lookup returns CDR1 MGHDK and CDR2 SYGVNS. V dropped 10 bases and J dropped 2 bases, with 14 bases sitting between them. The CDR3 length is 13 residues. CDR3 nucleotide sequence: TGTGCCAACAGCCACGCGGGGCAAGAGACCCAGTACTTC. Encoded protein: CANSHAGQETQYF.

The DNA for the CDR3 is TGTGCCATCAGCCAAGAGGGACAGGGGGCCGGGGAGCTGTTTTTT. Translating it yields CAISQEGQGAGELFF. The chain carries TRBV10-3 and TRBJ2-2; 11 bases are shared with TRBD1. V lost 6 bases, J lost 6 bases, and 6 bases stayed unmatched. The CDR3 length is 15 residues. Germline V gene lookup returns CDR1 ENHRY and CDR2 SYGVKD.

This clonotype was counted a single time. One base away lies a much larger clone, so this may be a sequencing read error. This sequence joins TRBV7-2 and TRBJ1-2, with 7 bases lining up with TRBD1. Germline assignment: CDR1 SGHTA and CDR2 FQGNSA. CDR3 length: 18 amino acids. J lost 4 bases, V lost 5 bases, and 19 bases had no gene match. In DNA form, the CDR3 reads TGTGCCAGCAGCCAAGTGTCCCGGAATGACAGGGAGGGCTATGGCTACACCTTC. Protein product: CASSQVSRNDREGYGYTF.

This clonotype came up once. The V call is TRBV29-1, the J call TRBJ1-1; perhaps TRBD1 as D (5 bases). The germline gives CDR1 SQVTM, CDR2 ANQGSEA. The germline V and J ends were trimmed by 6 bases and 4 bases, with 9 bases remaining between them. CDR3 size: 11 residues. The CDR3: CSVAGSTEAFF. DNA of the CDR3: TGCAGCGTAGCAGGGAGCACTGAAGCTTTCTTT.

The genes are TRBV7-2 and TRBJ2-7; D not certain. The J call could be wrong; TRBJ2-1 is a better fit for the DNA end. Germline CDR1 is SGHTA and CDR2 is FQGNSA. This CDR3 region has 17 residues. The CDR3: CASSPTPRVQRVYEQFF. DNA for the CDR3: TGTGCCAGCAGCCCAACCCCTAGGGTTCAGCGCGTCTATGAGCAGTTCTTC.

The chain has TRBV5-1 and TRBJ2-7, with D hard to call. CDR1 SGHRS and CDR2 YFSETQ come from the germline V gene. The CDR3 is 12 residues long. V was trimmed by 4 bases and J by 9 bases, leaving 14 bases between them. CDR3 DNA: TGCGCCAGCAGCCTAAATGAGGAGACGCAGTACTTC. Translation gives CASSLNEETQYF.

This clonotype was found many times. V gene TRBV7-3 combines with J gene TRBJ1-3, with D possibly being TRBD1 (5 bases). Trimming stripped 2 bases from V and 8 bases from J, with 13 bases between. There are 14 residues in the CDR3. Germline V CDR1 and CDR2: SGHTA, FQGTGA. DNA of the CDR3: TGTGCCAGCAGCTTAGAGGGGAGGATGGACACCATATATTTT. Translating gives CASSLEGRMDTIYF.

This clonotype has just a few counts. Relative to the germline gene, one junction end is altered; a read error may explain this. The CDR3 loop reads CASSFSPSYYEQYF. For the CDR3, the DNA is TGTGCCAGCAGTTTTTCCCCCAGCTACTACGAGCAGTACTTC. The chain is built from TRBV10-3 and TRBJ2-7, with D hard to call. The germline gives CDR1 ENHRY, CDR2 SYGVKD. The CDR3 consists of 14 residues.

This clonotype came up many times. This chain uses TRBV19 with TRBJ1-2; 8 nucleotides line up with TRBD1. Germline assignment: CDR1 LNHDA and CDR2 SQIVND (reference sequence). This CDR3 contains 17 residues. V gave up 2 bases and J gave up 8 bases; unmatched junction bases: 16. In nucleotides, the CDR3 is TGTGCCAGTAGTATAAGTTTTATGGGCACAGGGGGTGAAGGCTACACCTTC. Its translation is CASSISFMGTGGEGYTF.

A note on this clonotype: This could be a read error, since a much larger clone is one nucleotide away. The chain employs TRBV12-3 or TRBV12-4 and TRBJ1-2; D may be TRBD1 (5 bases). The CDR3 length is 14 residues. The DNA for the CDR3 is TGTGCCAACAGTTCGACAGCCGCTAACTATGGCTACACCTTC. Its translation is CANSSTAANYGYTF.

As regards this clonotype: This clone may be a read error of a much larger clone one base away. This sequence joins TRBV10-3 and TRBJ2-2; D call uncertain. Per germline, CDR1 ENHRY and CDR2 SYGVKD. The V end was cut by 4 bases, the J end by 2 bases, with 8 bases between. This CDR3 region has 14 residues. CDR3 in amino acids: CAISVFGNTGELFF. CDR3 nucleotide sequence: TGTGCCATCAGTGTTTTCGGAAACACCGGGGAGCTGTTTTTT.

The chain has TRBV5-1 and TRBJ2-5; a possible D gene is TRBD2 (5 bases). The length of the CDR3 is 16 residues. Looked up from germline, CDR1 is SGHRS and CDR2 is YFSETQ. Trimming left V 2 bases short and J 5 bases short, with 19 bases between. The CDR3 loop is CASSFSSGRLGETQYF. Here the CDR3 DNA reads TGCGCCAGCAGCTTTTCAAGCGGACGACTTGGGGAGACCCAGTACTTC. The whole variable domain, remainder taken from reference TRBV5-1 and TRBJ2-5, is KAGVTQTPRYLIKTRGQQVTLSCSPISGHRSVSWYQQTPGQGLQFLFEYFSETQRNKGNFPGRFSGRQFSNSRSEMNVSTLELGDSALYLCASSFSSGRLGETQYFGPGTRLLVL.